This passage covers 17 T cell receptor beta chains from one sample sequenced in a study of blood T cells in healthy people across ages (dated by TCRdb to between 2015 and 2017). Library prep was done by 5' RACE. Sequenced on an Illumina HiSeq 2500. The second PCR ran for about 6 to 11 cycles and used a J-beta primer mix along with a sample-barcoded 5' primer. Using fastp trimming at Q25 and MiXCR clonotype assembly, TCRdb reanalyzed the public sequencing data and kept in-frame beta chains. Here each entry gathers all rows of one CDR3 protein and keeps the most common genes and DNA. This sample holds 850,000 to 1,300,000 distinct CDR3 sequences; 45% were observed only once. About 19% of the sample is held by the ten biggest clonotypes. What was sequenced was blood. These receptors were obtained from a woman in her sixties in good health.

This clonotype was observed a handful of times. The chain employs TRBV27 and TRBJ1-2; 7 bases agree with TRBD1. Unmatched junction bases numbered 14, after V lost 0 bases and J lost 4 bases. The CDR3 runs 18 residues. Germline CDR1 and CDR2: MNHEY and SMNVEV (reference sequence). In DNA, the CDR3 is TGTGCCAGCAGTTTATCCAGGGGGGCGAGTACATTTCCCTATGGCTACACCTTC. This encodes CASSLSRGASTFPYGYTF.

This clonotype was observed a handful of times. The chain couples TRBV12-3 or TRBV12-4 to TRBJ1-4; D is possibly TRBD1 (6 bases). V lost 4 bases, J lost 5 bases, and 8 bases lay in between. There are 13 residues in the CDR3. CDR3 DNA: TGTGCCAGCAGTTATCAGGGGAATGAAAAACTGTTTTTT. Translating it yields CASSYQGNEKLFF.

This clonotype was counted a single time. This chain connects TRBV24-1 to TRBJ2-3; no reliable D call. CDR3 length: 15 residues. Trimming pared 4 bases from V and 2 bases from J, leaving 12 bases between. Germline loops: CDR1 KGHDR, CDR2 SFDVKD. The CDR3 is CATSEGPENTDTQYF. CDR3 sequence (DNA): TGTGCCACCAGTGAAGGCCCCGAAAACACAGATACGCAGTATTTT.

This clonotype was detected a few times. This chain connects TRBV6-6 to TRBJ1-1; TRBD1 aligns across 10 bases. The V segment lost 0 bases and the J segment 1 base; nucleotides outside the gene matches: 5. The CDR3 consists of 17 residues. Germline assignment: CDR1 MNHNY and CDR2 SVGAGI (reference sequence). Here the CDR3 reads CASSYSSRDRGNTEAFF. For the CDR3, the DNA is TGTGCCAGCAGTTACTCGAGCAGGGACAGGGGGAACACTGAAGCTTTCTTT.

This chain links TRBV5-1 with TRBJ2-5; D is unclear. In germline, CDR1 is SGHRS, CDR2 YFSETQ. The V and J ends lost 4 bases and 1 base respectively, with 14 bases between them. This CDR3 comprises 15 residues. CDR3 residues: CASSLDPQAQETQYF. The CDR3 coding sequence is TGCGCCAGCAGCCTCGACCCGCAGGCCCAAGAGACCCAGTACTTC.

On this clonotype itself: A much larger clone lies a single base off, so this may be a read error. The V call is TRBV20-1, the J call TRBJ2-1; 9 bases agree with TRBD2. CDR1 DFQATT and CDR2 SNEGSKA come from the germline V gene (reference sequence). This CDR3 contains 14 residues. CDR3 amino acids: CSARSAGGRNGQFF. The CDR3 DNA reads TGCAGTGCTAGATCCGCGGGAGGGAGGAATGGGCAGTTCTTC.

The gene calls are TRBV11-2 and TRBJ2-1, with TRBD2 matching 16 bases. The CDR3 is 18 residues long. V was pared by 2 bases and J by 4 bases, with 5 bases of the junction left unmatched. Germline CDR1 is SGHAT and CDR2 is FQNNGV. The CDR3 DNA follows: TGTGCCAGCAGCTTATCCGGGACTAGCGGGAGGGCATACAATGAGCAGTTCTTC. It yields the protein CASSLSGTSGRAYNEQFF.

The chain is built from TRBV20-1 and TRBJ1-1; D not resolved. V was shortened by 4 bases and J by 2 bases, with 17 bases between the two germline ends. CDR1 and CDR2 from the germline V gene are DFQATT and SNEGSKA (reference sequence). There are 15 residues in the CDR3. The CDR3 here is CSAKGREEKNTEAFF. DNA of the CDR3: TGCAGTGCTAAAGGACGGGAGGAGAAAAACACTGAAGCTTTCTTT.

This clonotype was counted between two and nine times. This chain links TRBV6-1 with TRBJ1-2; D unclear. Germline loops: CDR1 MNHNS, CDR2 SASEGT. The CDR3 totals 15 residues. V was cut by 7 bases and J by 0 bases, with 15 bases left in between. In DNA form, the CDR3 reads TGTGCCAGCATTCTGATAGACATCTCTAACTATGGCTACACCTTC. Amino acid sequence: CASILIDISNYGYTF.

This clonotype has a handful of counts. The chain couples TRBV7-2 to TRBJ1-2, with TRBD1 matching over 8 bases. CDR1 and CDR2 (germline): SGHTA, FQGNSA. There are 16 residues in the CDR3. J lost 6 bases, V lost 0 bases, and 9 bases had no gene match. The CDR3 spells CASSLARPTGEDGYTF. As DNA, the CDR3 is TGTGCCAGCAGCTTAGCCCGGCCGACAGGGGAAGATGGCTACACCTTC.

The chain has TRBV6-5 and TRBJ2-3; 8 bases agree with TRBD1. Germline assignment: CDR1 MNHEY and CDR2 SVGAGI. V trimming: 2 bases; J trimming: 2 bases; junction bases outside the gene matches: 9. The CDR3 has 17 residues. CDR3 in amino acids: CASSYAGQGVSTDTQYF. In nucleotides, the CDR3 is TGTGCCAGCAGTTACGCAGGACAGGGAGTTTCCACAGATACGCAGTATTTT.

This clonotype was recorded at least ten times. The rearrangement joins TRBV20-1 to TRBJ2-1; D is unresolved. Trimming stripped 6 bases from V and 5 bases from J, with 5 bases between. Germline CDR1 DFQATT, CDR2 SNEGSKA (reference sequence). The CDR3 totals 10 residues. CDR3 sequence reads: CSAANNEQFF. The CDR3 DNA is TGCAGTGCAGCTAACAATGAGCAGTTCTTC.

This clonotype was recorded once. The CDR3 coding sequence is TGCGCCAGCAGCCATTACGGGACTAGCCTTGCTGGTGAGCAGTTCTTC. Protein sequence: CASSHYGTSLAGEQFF. V usage is TRBV4-3 and J usage is TRBJ2-1; 9 bases match TRBD2. The CDR3 has 16 amino acids. The J segment lost 9 bases and the V segment lost 3 bases, leaving 12 bases of the junction unmatched. Germline V gene sequence: CDR1 LGHNA, CDR2 YSLEER.

The CDR3: CASSVLAGSGYEQYF. The CDR3 region has the DNA TGTGCCAGCAGCGTATTAGCGGGATCCGGCTACGAGCAGTACTTC. V and J are TRBV9 and TRBJ2-7; 8 bases fit TRBD2. Germline lookup yields CDR1 SGDLS and CDR2 YYNGEE. This CDR3 region has 15 residues. Unmatched junction bases numbered 6, after V lost 1 base and J lost 3 bases.

The V call is TRBV6-1, the J call TRBJ1-5; 8 nucleotides align to TRBD1. Trimming took 6 bases from V and 5 from J; bases not matched to a gene: 6. The CDR3 is made up of 14 amino acids. Germline CDR1 reads MNHNS; CDR2 reads SASEGT. Here the CDR3 DNA reads TGTGCCAGCAGGGAGCCAGGGGGCGATCAGCCCCAGCATTTT. It codes for CASREPGGDQPQHF.

This clonotype has only a few counts. This chain links TRBV7-8 with TRBJ2-7; D possibly corresponds to TRBD1 (7 bases). The V end lost 8 bases, the J end lost 2 bases, and 13 bases lay between the germline ends. The germline V gene encodes CDR1 SGHVS and CDR2 FQNEAQ. The CDR3 runs to 13 residues. CDR3 sequence reads: CASRRGTAYEQYF. The CDR3 DNA reads as TGTGCCAGCCGCCGGGGGACAGCCTACGAGCAGTACTTC.

J is TRBJ1-1 and V is TRBV6-1; possible D gene TRBD1, 5 bases. Germline V lookup: CDR1 MNHNS, CDR2 SASEGT. The CDR3 runs to 13 residues. Trimming removed 7 bases at V and 7 bases at J, with 16 bases between. CDR3 protein: CASTTGTGREAFF. The CDR3 DNA follows: TGTGCCAGCACGACCGGGACCGGCCGTGAAGCTTTCTTT.